This passage covers 19 T cell receptor beta chains from one sample sequenced in a study of Ad26.COV2.S vaccination and SARS-CoV-2 variants (dated by TCRdb to 2020 to 2022). Library preparation was by the immunoSEQ multiplex PCR assay. As stored in TCRdb, this immuneACCESS dataset retains in-frame rearrangements with V and J assigned. A fraction of the clones does not appear; measured against another copy, unresolved V genes explain less than half of the discrepancy, and the remainder lacks a known reason. The sample table records around 450,000 clones; less than 95% of these occur just once. In total, the top ten clones hold roughly 4% of the sample. Sample treatment or condition, as interpreted from the label and publication: about 20 received Ad26.COV2.S at low or high dose, single or two shots; several received placebo; per-sample allocation not given. Repertoires of vaccine and placebo recipients were sequenced from samples taken on day 63 after the first injection.

The sequenced sample was peripheral blood, obtained in a trial of Ad26.COV2.S vaccine versus placebo. The receptors were gathered from a person between 18 and 59 years old who received the Ad26.COV2.S COVID-19 vaccine or a placebo.

The chain joins TRBV5-1 to TRBJ2-1; the match to TRBD1 covers 8 bases. Looked up from germline, CDR1 is SGHRS and CDR2 is YFSETQ. V lost 7 bases and J lost 7; bases outside the gene matches: 1. The CDR3 is made up of 11 amino acids. The CDR3 bases are TGCGCCAGCGGACAGGGTAATGAGCAGTTCTTC. Its translation is CASGQGNEQFF.

This chain connects TRBV29-1 to TRBJ2-1; TRBD2 matches 11 bases. V gave up 4 bases and J gave up 8 bases; unmatched junction bases: 7. CDR1 and CDR2 (germline): SQVTM, ANQGSEA. This CDR3 is built from 14 residues. CDR3 amino acids: CSVVLAGEGYEQFF. Here the CDR3 DNA reads TGCAGCGTTGTACTAGCGGGAGAAGGCTATGAGCAGTTCTTC.

The chain couples TRBV6-2 or TRBV6-3 to TRBJ2-5, with a weak D call TRBD1 (5 bases). Trimming took 2 bases from V and 4 from J, leaving 17 bases between them. The CDR3 runs 16 residues. Per the germline V gene, CDR1 is MNHEY and CDR2 is SVGEGT. This chain's CDR3 is CASSYEARVLSETQYF. The DNA of the CDR3 is TGTGCCAGCAGTTACGAGGCCAGGGTGTTGTCAGAGACCCAGTACTTC.

The V and J genes are TRBV12-1 and TRBJ2-7; the DNA was not used to check the table's D call, TRBD2. TRBV12-1 corresponds to a pseudogene. This CDR3 contains 14 residues. The chain's CDR3 is CASSFAGLIYEQYF. The CDR3 coding sequence is TGTGCCAGCAGCTTTGCCGGACTCATCTACGAGCAGTACTTC.

V is TRBV27 and J is TRBJ1-5; 7 positions match TRBD1. This CDR3 spans 17 amino acids. The V and J ends lost 0 bases and 0 bases, in that order; junction bases with no gene match: 5. Per the germline V gene, CDR1 is MNHEY and CDR2 is SMNVEV (reference sequence). This chain's CDR3 is CASSLSGQFYSNQPQHF. The CDR3 DNA sequence: TGTGCCAGCAGTTTATCGGGACAGTTTTATAGCAATCAGCCCCAGCATTTT.

J is TRBJ1-4 and V is TRBV14, with TRBD1 identical over 7 bases. Germline trimming cut 1 base from V and 10 bases from J; bases unmatched to any gene: 3. The CDR3 runs 13 residues. Germline V gives CDR1 SGHDN, CDR2 FVKESK. The CDR3 coding sequence is TGTGCCAGCAGCCAAGTAGGGGGCGGAAAACTGTTTTTT. Translating gives CASSQVGGGKLFF.

On this clone: This sample includes further DNA sequences coding for the same CDR3. The chain couples TRBV11-2 to TRBJ2-5, with D uncertain. The CDR3 contains 12 residues. CDR1 and CDR2 from the germline V gene are SGHAT and FQNNGV. V lost 0 bases and J lost 2, with 1 base in between. The CDR3 nucleotides are TGTGCCAGCAGCTTAGATCAAGAGACCCAGTACTTC. Its protein is CASSLDQETQYF.

The chain combines TRBV11-2 with TRBJ2-6; D might be TRBD1 or TRBD2, each matching 6 bases. Trimming took 0 bases from V and 10 from J, leaving 19 bases between them. The germline V gene encodes CDR1 SGHAT and CDR2 FQNNGV. The CDR3 loop spans 17 amino acids. As DNA, the CDR3 is TGTGCCAGCAGCTTAGAGGGGGCGCGGGGATTCCCAAACGTCCTGACTTTC. Translation: CASSLEGARGFPNVLTF.

This clone was counted only a few times. The chain recombines TRBV10-1 with TRBJ2-5; 14 bases fit TRBD2. The germline V gene encodes CDR1 WNHNN and CDR2 SYGVQD (reference sequence). This CDR3 region has 19 residues. Trimming took 9 bases from V and 4 from J; bases not matched to a gene: 19. The chain's CDR3 is CASNLFLTSGRALSETQYF. Here the CDR3 DNA reads TGCGCCAGTAATCTATTCTTGACTAGCGGGAGGGCCCTATCAGAGACCCAGTACTTC.

The V and J genes are TRBV10-1 and TRBJ2-1, with TRBD2 identical over 7 bases. The germline gives CDR1 WNHNN, CDR2 SYGVQD (reference sequence). Trimming took 2 bases from V and 4 from J; bases not matched to a gene: 8. This CDR3 is built from 16 residues. The CDR3 coding sequence is TGCGCCAGCAGTGAGGTTGTGGCTAGCGGATACAATGAGCAGTTCTTC. It specifies CASSEVVASGYNEQFF.

This sequence joins TRBV2 and TRBJ2-1, with 10 bases identical to TRBD2. Trimming cost V 1 base and J 0 bases; bases outside gene matches: 3. Germline CDR1 is SNHLY and CDR2 is FYNNEI. The CDR3 sequence is 17 residues long. This CDR3 is CASSEEGLALSYNEQFF. The DNA of the CDR3 is TGTGCCAGCAGTGAAGAGGGACTAGCGCTCTCCTACAATGAGCAGTTCTTC.

This sequence joins TRBV7-8 and TRBJ2-1, with 9 bases aligning to TRBD2. CDR3 length: 15 amino acids. Germline loops: CDR1 SGHVS, CDR2 FQNEAQ. Trimming cost V 4 bases and J 5 bases; bases outside gene matches: 6. The CDR3 coding sequence is TGTGCCAGCAGCTACAGACTAGCGGAGAACAATGAGCAGTTCTTC. It codes for CASSYRLAENNEQFF. Full variable domain (rest looked up from reference TRBV7-8 and TRBJ2-1): GAGVSQSPRYKVAKRGQDVALRCDPISGHVSLFWYQQALGQGPEFLTYFQNEAQLDKSGLPSDRFFAERPEGSVSTLKIQRTQQEDSAVYLCASSYRLAENNEQFFGPGTRLTVL.

The chain combines TRBV29-1 with TRBJ1-1, with 7 bases identical to TRBD1. Germline V lookup: CDR1 SQVTM, CDR2 ANQGSEA. With V trimmed by 7 bases and J by 0 bases, 8 bases remained unmatched. CDR3 size: 14 residues. Written as DNA, the CDR3 is TGCAGCGCCGGGACAGTGAATATGAACACTGAAGCTTTCTTT. This encodes CSAGTVNMNTEAFF.

The CDR3 here is CASSPDQNTEAFF. The CDR3 coding sequence is TGCGCCAGCAGCCCAGATCAGAACACTGAAGCTTTCTTT. V and J are TRBV5-1 and TRBJ1-1; D uncertain. Germline V lookup: CDR1 SGHRS, CDR2 YFSETQ. The CDR3 consists of 13 residues. V was clipped by 4 bases and J by 1 base, with 8 bases between them.

On this clone: Other nucleotide sequences in the sample specify the same CDR3. The chain joins TRBV6-2 or TRBV6-3 to TRBJ2-3; D remains unclear. This CDR3 is 11 amino acids long. V lost 5 bases, J lost 3 bases, and 3 bases lay in between. Germline-derived CDR1 and CDR2 are MNHEY and SVGEGT. The CDR3 spells CASSDTDTQYF. The DNA of the CDR3 is TGTGCCAGCAGTGATACAGATACGCAGTATTTT.

As for this clone: The same CDR3 can be traced to other DNA sequences in this sample. The chain has TRBV2 and TRBJ2-1; no clear D gene. V lost 3 bases and J 0 bases, leaving 9 bases between the germline ends. Per germline, CDR1 SNHLY and CDR2 FYNNEI. The CDR3 is 15 amino acids. Written as DNA, the CDR3 is TGTGCCAGCAGTGATGGTGGCCGCTCCTACAATGAGCAGTTCTTC. Its translation is CASSDGGRSYNEQFF.

J is TRBJ2-1 and V is TRBV29-1; D possibly uses TRBD1 or TRBD2 (6 bases each). This CDR3 has 14 amino acids. Germline V gives CDR1 SQVTM, CDR2 ANQGSEA. Trimming cost V 4 bases and J 8 bases, with 18 bases left between them. The CDR3 DNA sequence: TGCAGCGTTGTCCTGGGGGCGGGATGGGATGAGCAGTTCTTC. Translating gives CSVVLGAGWDEQFF.

This CDR3 reads CASSQASRDTQYF. For the CDR3, the DNA is TGTGCCAGCAGTCAGGCCTCACGGGATACGCAGTATTTT. V and J are TRBV27 and TRBJ2-3, with no clear D. The length of the CDR3 is 13 residues. V lost 5 bases and J 6 bases, leaving 12 bases between the germline ends. The germline gives CDR1 MNHEY, CDR2 SMNVEV (reference sequence).

V is TRBV10-1 and J is TRBJ2-5; 11 bases fit TRBD2. In germline, CDR1 is WNHNN, CDR2 SYGVQD (reference sequence). The V segment lost 0 bases and the J segment 0 bases; nucleotides outside the gene matches: 9. The CDR3 contains 19 residues. CDR3 loop: CASSESWLSSGRYQETQYF. CDR3 nucleotides: TGCGCCAGCAGTGAGTCATGGTTGTCTAGCGGGAGGTACCAAGAGACCCAGTACTTC.